The 18 T cell receptor beta chains in this list originate from one sample, sequenced in a study of cytomegalovirus exposure and HLA in healthy donors. A multiplex PCR was run with 60 Vbeta primers and 13 Jbeta primers. Clones were sequenced by immunoSEQ multiplex PCR, and TCRdb holds only the in-frame ones, with some missing. The repertoire table contains 95,000 to 150,000 clones. The sequenced sample was PBMCs. Receptor source: a man aged 30 to 45 in good health and CMV-seronegative.

The rearrangement uses TRBV29-1 and TRBJ2-3; 9 bases are shared with TRBD2. Germline CDR1 and CDR2: SQVTM and ANQGSEA. The CDR3 is made up of 14 amino acids. With 4 bases clipped from V and 5 bases from J, the junction kept 7 bases outside the gene matches. As DNA, the CDR3 is TGCAGCGTTGGGGTAGCGGGAGCTGTAGATACGCAGTATTTT. It yields the protein CSVGVAGAVDTQYF.

The CDR3 protein is CASSSPTEHLNYGYTF. The CDR3 nucleotides read TGTGCCAGCAGTTCCCCCACAGAACACCTTAACTATGGCTACACCTTC. The genes are TRBV6-5 and TRBJ1-2, with no clear D. The CDR3 totals 16 residues. CDR1 is MNHEY, CDR2 SVGAGI, per germline. Trimming took 4 bases from V and 1 from J, leaving 16 bases between them.

The chain carries TRBV25-1 and TRBJ2-3, with TRBD2 matching over 9 bases. This CDR3 spans 14 amino acids. J lost 8 bases, V lost 8 bases, and 11 bases had no gene match. Germline CDR1 is MGHDK and CDR2 is SYGVNS. CDR3 amino acids: CASGLGREGGTQYF. The CDR3 coding sequence is TGTGCCAGCGGGCTTGGGCGGGAGGGGGGTACGCAGTATTTT.

The V call is TRBV5-8, the J call TRBJ2-7, with D perhaps TRBD2 (5 bases). The CDR3 covers 13 residues. Germline V gives CDR1 SGHTS, CDR2 YDEGEE. The V end lost 0 bases, the J end lost 3 bases, and 7 bases lay between the germline ends. The CDR3 coding sequence is TGTGCCAGCAGCTTGGACCGGGACTACGAGCAGTACTTC. This encodes CASSLDRDYEQYF.

CDR3 residues: CASSYRGTGSMHIQYF. CDR3 DNA: TGTGCCAGCAGTTACCGGGGGACAGGGTCAATGCACATTCAGTACTTC. The rearrangement joins TRBV6-5 to TRBJ2-4; TRBD1 aligns across 9 bases. V dropped 2 bases and J dropped 8; count of bases not matched to a gene: 10. Germline CDR1 and CDR2: MNHEY and SVGAGI. This CDR3 comprises 16 residues.

The chain uses TRBV6-5 and TRBJ1-4, with D tentatively TRBD1 (5 bases). This CDR3 has 13 amino acids. Germline lookup yields CDR1 MNHEY and CDR2 SVGAGI. The germline V and J ends were trimmed by 2 bases and 10 bases, with 11 bases remaining between them. The CDR3 nucleotides read TGTGCCAGCAGTTACCGGGGGGAGGGAAAACTGTTTTTT. This codes for CASSYRGEGKLFF.

This chain links TRBV6-5 with TRBJ1-5; 7 bases are a match to TRBD1. Germline V gives CDR1 MNHEY, CDR2 SVGAGI. The V segment lost 8 bases and the J segment 4 bases; nucleotides outside the gene matches: 8. This CDR3 region has 14 residues. The CDR3 sequence: CASSWDRKNQPQHF. The CDR3 nucleotides read TGTGCCAGCTCCTGGGACAGAAAAAATCAGCCCCAGCATTTT.

V and J are TRBV28 and TRBJ2-7, with 9 bases lining up with TRBD2. This CDR3 contains 21 residues. Germline CDR1 is MDHEN and CDR2 is SYDVKM. Trimming took 1 base from V and 3 from J; bases not matched to a gene: 22. CDR3 loop: CASSLYPSGRWGLAGNYEQYF. CDR3 DNA: TGTGCCAGCAGTTTATACCCGTCAGGGCGATGGGGGCTAGCGGGAAACTACGAGCAGTACTTC.

The rearrangement uses TRBV7-2 and TRBJ1-2; a possible D gene is TRBD1 (5 bases). Germline V gives CDR1 SGHTA, CDR2 FQGNSA. V lost 3 bases, J lost 3 bases, and 17 bases lay in between. The CDR3 is 16 amino acids. CDR3 protein: CASSFYGGGSHYGYTF. The CDR3 region has the DNA TGTGCCAGCAGCTTCTATGGGGGGGGGTCACACTATGGCTACACCTTC.

This chain links TRBV7-9 with TRBJ1-4; D not certain. Between the trimmed V and J ends, which lost 1 base and 2 bases, there was a span of 5 bases. The CDR3 extends over 14 amino acids. The germline CDR1 and CDR2 sequences are SEHNR and FQNEAQ (reference sequence). The CDR3 loop reads CASSLERTNEKLFF. The CDR3 region has the DNA TGTGCCAGCAGCTTAGAACGGACTAATGAAAAACTGTTTTTT.

This chain uses TRBV7-3 with TRBJ2-7; possible D gene TRBD2, 6 bases. With 5 bases removed from V and 6 bases from J, the gap between germline ends came to 17 bases. The CDR3 is 14 amino acids. Germline assignment: CDR1 SGHTA and CDR2 FQGTGA. For the CDR3, the DNA is TGTGCCAGCAGCCACGGGGGACCACTGGGCGAGCAGTACTTC. Amino acid sequence: CASSHGGPLGEQYF. Combining the CDR3 with reference TRBV7-3 and TRBJ2-7 gives the whole variable domain GAGVSQTPSNKVTEKGKYVELRCDPISGHTALYWYRQSLGQGPEFLIYFQGTGAADDSGLPNDRFFAVRPEGSVSTLKIQRTERGDSAVYLCASSHGGPLGEQYFGPGTRLTVT.

The genes are TRBV6-5 and TRBJ1-2; possibly TRBD1 for D (6 bases). CDR1 and CDR2 from the germline V gene are MNHEY and SVGAGI. This CDR3 spans 15 amino acids. V shed 6 bases and J shed 4 bases, with 18 bases lying between them. The CDR3 nucleotides are TGTGCCAGCAGCCCCACAGGGTCCTACGGCTATGGCTACACCTTC. Translated: CASSPTGSYGYGYTF.

The chain joins TRBV30 to TRBJ2-2; TRBD1 aligns across 7 bases. This CDR3 region has 15 residues. Germline values: CDR1 GTSNPN, CDR2 SVGIG (reference sequence). After removal of 2 bases from V and 4 bases from J, the junction contained 7 bases not matched to a gene. The CDR3 loop is CAWSPNRQGTGELFF. The CDR3 DNA reads as TGTGCCTGGAGTCCCAACCGACAGGGCACCGGGGAGCTGTTTTTT.

Notes on this clone: Germline is not matched at one junction end, which may reflect a read error. In the same sample, other DNA sequences code for this CDR3. The CDR3 DNA sequence: TGCGCCTGGAGTGGGGGCAGGGGGACCTACGAGCAGTACTTC. Translating it yields CAWSGGRGTYEQYF. V usage is TRBV30 and J usage is TRBJ2-7, with TRBD1 identical over 7 bases. CDR3 length: 14 residues. The germline V gene has CDR1 GTSNPN and CDR2 SVGIG (reference sequence).

The chain is built from TRBV5-1 and TRBJ1-5, with TRBD1 identical over 8 bases. The ends lost 3 bases at V and 5 bases at J; junction bases unmatched: 10. This CDR3 region has 16 residues. The germline gives CDR1 SGHRS, CDR2 YFSETQ. The CDR3 protein is CASSSHGQGVHQPQHF. The CDR3 coding sequence is TGCGCCAGCAGCTCACATGGACAGGGAGTTCATCAGCCCCAGCATTTT.

This chain links TRBV6-6 with TRBJ2-7, with D unresolved. This CDR3 contains 11 residues. The germline V gene has CDR1 MNHNY and CDR2 SVGAGI (reference sequence). The V end lost 2 bases, the J end lost 6 bases, and 5 bases lay between the germline ends. The CDR3: CASSYELEQYF. In DNA form, the CDR3 reads TGTGCCAGCAGTTACGAGCTCGAGCAGTACTTC.

The chain has TRBV7-9 and TRBJ1-2; perhaps TRBD1 as D (5 bases). The CDR3 has 14 residues. Between the trimmed V and J ends, which lost 1 base and 4 bases, there was a span of 10 bases. Germline V gene lookup returns CDR1 SEHNR and CDR2 FQNEAQ (reference sequence). The CDR3 nucleotides read TGTGCCAGCAGCTTAGGTCCAGGGATCTATGGCTACACCTTC. Its translation: CASSLGPGIYGYTF.

The V gene is TRBV5-1, the J gene TRBJ2-1; D might be TRBD2 (6 bases). CDR1 SGHRS and CDR2 YFSETQ come from the germline V gene. Trimming removed 1 base from V and 7 bases from J, with 12 bases in between. CDR3 length equals 14 residues. CDR3 region: CASSLWGLPNEQFF. CDR3 in DNA: TGCGCCAGCAGCTTGTGGGGACTCCCTAATGAGCAGTTCTTC.